These T cell receptor beta chains were read from a single sample in a study of T cells in Graves' hyperthyroidism and ophthalmopathy. MiXCR, applied by TCRdb to the multiplex PCR reads, yields one record per CDR3 protein. The sample lists about 620,000 distinct CDR3 sequences; around 16% were seen once. Sequencing was performed on blood. The origin of the receptors is a young woman with Graves' hyperthyroidism. The CDR3 runs from the conserved cysteine through the conserved F or W. The D gene is left open where the match is weak. Not all rows give a size; the values are once, few, many and, for expanded clones, a class.

TRBV6-2/TRBV6-3	many	TRBJ2-3	-	CASQRYDSDTQYF	TGTGCCAGCCAACGCTATGACTCAGATACGCAGTATTTT
TRBV2	many	TRBJ2-1	-	CASSVGNEQFF	TGTGCCAGCAGCGTAGGGAATGAGCAGTTCTTC
TRBV6-1	few	TRBJ2-7	-	CATLSGSSYEQYF	TGTGCCACCTTATCTGGGAGCTCCTACGAGCAGTACTTC
TRBV28	many	TRBJ1-2	TRBD1	CASSLGGQGVYGYTF	TGTGCCAGCAGTTTAGGGGGACAGGGAGTCTATGGCTACACCTTC
TRBV20-1	few	TRBJ2-7	TRBD1	CSASFLTGTGDYEQYF	TGCAGTGCTAGTTTCCTCACCGGGACAGGGGACTACGAGCAGTACTTC
TRBV11-2	many	TRBJ2-1	TRBD2	CASSSSGGGSYNEQFF	TGTGCCAGCAGCTCTAGCGGTGGGGGTTCCTACAATGAGCAGTTCTTC
TRBV7-2	-	TRBJ2-7	TRBD2	CASSLRRESSYEQYF	TGTGCCAGCAGCTTGAGGCGGGAGAGCTCCTACGAGCAGTACTTC
TRBV20-1	few	TRBJ2-7	-	CSLASGTRPYEQYF	TGCAGTCTTGCTAGTGGGACCCGACCCTACGAGCAGTACTTC
TRBV7-2	-	TRBJ2-1	TRBD1	CASSRDRFLPNEQFF	TGTGCCAGCAGCCGGGACAGGTTTCTGCCCAATGAGCAGTTCTTC
TRBV6-5	-	TRBJ2-7	-	CASSYSEYLGQYF	TGTGCCAGCAGTTACTCGGAGTACCTCGGGCAGTACTTC
TRBV28	few	TRBJ1-5	TRBD1	CASSQKQGGRQPQHF	TGTGCCAGCAGTCAAAAACAGGGGGGGCGCCAGCCCCAGCATTTT
TRBV6-2/TRBV6-3	-	TRBJ1-2	TRBD1	CASSDSGGVGGYTF	TGTGCCAGCAGTGACTCAGGGGGGGTAGGTGGCTACACCTTC
TRBV2	many	TRBJ2-5	TRBD1	CASSDPNPGQGEYSQETQYF	TGTGCCAGCAGTGATCCTAATCCAGGACAGGGGGAATACTCCCAAGAGACCCAGTACTTC
TRBV20-1	-	TRBJ2-1	TRBD2	CSARWAGVIYNEQFF	TGCAGTGCTAGGTGGGCGGGAGTAATCTACAATGAGCAGTTCTTC
TRBV28	-	TRBJ2-1	-	CASRNREQFF	TGTGCCAGCAGAAACCGGGAGCAGTTCTTC
TRBV11-2	many	TRBJ2-7	-	CATSTSLAYEQYF	TGTGCCACCTCGACCTCCCTCGCCTACGAGCAGTACTTC
TRBV6-1	-	TRBJ2-2	TRBD2	CASRPLAGSNTGELFF	TGTGCCAGCAGACCCCTAGCGGGGTCGAACACCGGGGAGCTGTTTTTT
TRBV7-2	few	TRBJ1-2	-	CASSPGQYGYTF	TGTGCCAGCAGCCCCGGACAGTATGGCTACACCTTC
TRBV11-2	many	TRBJ2-1	-	CASSLVRGIHYNEQFF	TGTGCCAGCAGCTTAGTGAGGGGGATCCACTACAATGAGCAGTTCTTC
TRBV10-3	-	TRBJ1-1	-	CAISEGRGDTEAFF	TGTGCCATCAGTGAAGGGCGTGGGGACACTGAAGCTTTCTTT
TRBV20-1	-	TRBJ2-2	TRBD2	CSARILAGVPGELFF	TGCAGTGCTCGAATTTTAGCGGGAGTACCCGGGGAGCTGTTTTTT
TRBV7-3	few	TRBJ2-1	TRBD2	CASSLRLAGEQFF	TGTGCCAGCAGCTTAAGGCTAGCGGGCGAGCAGTTCTTC
TRBV7-9	many	TRBJ2-5	-	CASSGLEGETQYF	TGTGCCAGCAGCGGCCTAGAGGGAGAGACCCAGTACTTC
TRBV29-1	many	TRBJ2-3	TRBD2	CSVEDPGLAGTDTQYF	TGCAGCGTTGAAGATCCCGGACTAGCGGGCACAGATACGCAGTATTTT
TRBV28	many	TRBJ1-1	-	CASGSRLQSMNTEAFF	TGTGCCAGCGGGAGCAGACTCCAATCCATGAACACTGAAGCTTTCTTT
TRBV30	many	TRBJ2-3	-	CAWSVGDPLDTQYF	TGTGCCTGGAGTGTAGGGGACCCCCTGGATACGCAGTATTTT
TRBV30	few	TRBJ2-3	-	CAWSGASSDTQYF	TGTGCCTGGAGTGGGGCTAGCTCAGATACGCAGTATTTT
TRBV28	few	TRBJ2-7	TRBD2	CASSSGPGGEQYF	TGTGCCAGCAGTAGCGGACCGGGAGGGGAGCAGTACTTC
TRBV13	-	TRBJ1-2	-	CASSSMGYGYGYTF	TGTGCCAGCAGCTCAATGGGTTACGGCTATGGCTACACCTTC
TRBV19	few	TRBJ1-2	-	CASSERRAGYTF	TGTGCCAGTAGTGAACGCAGAGCCGGCTACACCTTC
TRBV15	many	TRBJ2-5	-	CATSRETGSETQYF	TGTGCCACCAGCAGAGAAACTGGATCCGAGACCCAGTACTTC
TRBV7-8	-	TRBJ2-5	TRBD2	CASSLVRSLAGIQETQYF	TGTGCCAGCAGCTTAGTGCGCTCTCTAGCGGGTATCCAAGAGACCCAGTACTTC
TRBV27	few	TRBJ2-7	-	CASSSVTGAYEQYF	TGTGCCAGCAGCTCTGTGACTGGGGCCTACGAGCAGTACTTC
TRBV28	many	TRBJ2-1	-	CASSERDEQFF	TGTGCCAGCAGTGAGCGGGATGAGCAGTTCTTC
TRBV7-8	many	TRBJ1-5	-	CASSSGPLSNQPQHF	TGTGCCAGCAGTTCGGGCCCCTTAAGCAATCAGCCCCAGCATTTT
TRBV19	-	TRBJ2-1	TRBD2	CATRIGTSPFSYNEQFF	TGTGCCACCCGCATCGGGACTAGCCCCTTCTCCTACAATGAGCAGTTCTTC
TRBV27	-	TRBJ1-3	-	CASADTDSGNTIYF	TGTGCCAGCGCGGACACCGACTCTGGAAACACCATATATTTT
TRBV4-1	few	TRBJ2-1	-	CASSPAGQGPRNEQFF	TGCGCCAGCAGCCCAGCAGGGCAGGGTCCTAGAAATGAGCAGTTCTTC
TRBV3-1	-	TRBJ1-1	-	CASSLGYGGENTEAFF	TGTGCCAGCAGTTTAGGGTATGGGGGTGAGAACACTGAAGCTTTCTTT
TRBV20-1	many	TRBJ2-4	TRBD2	CSASGRAELDIQYF	TGCAGTGCTAGCGGGAGGGCCGAGTTGGACATTCAGTACTTC
TRBV29-1	-	TRBJ2-7	-	CSVGRDNEQYF	TGCAGCGTCGGACGGGATAACGAGCAGTACTTC
TRBV5-6	many	TRBJ1-2	-	CASSPSAGNYGYTF	TGTGCCAGCAGTCCTAGTGCGGGAAACTATGGCTACACCTTC
TRBV12-3/TRBV12-4	-	TRBJ2-1	TRBD2	CASSRRKTSLSYNEQFF	TGTGCCAGCAGCCGCCGGAAGACTAGCCTCTCCTACAATGAGCAGTTCTTC
TRBV30	many	TRBJ1-5	-	CAWSSGPNQPQHF	TGTGCCTGGTCGTCAGGCCCGAATCAGCCCCAGCATTTT